This T cell receptor beta chain is from a study of shared clonotypes between healthy human individuals. The protocol was immunoSEQ multiplex PCR, while the TCRdb copy is restricted to in-frame clones and leaves out a portion. The sample has 1.6 million or so clones; about 96% are singletons. Germline values: CDR1 SGHTA, CDR2 FQGNSA. Germline trimming cut 6 bases from V and 3 bases from J; bases unmatched to any gene: 7. The CDR3 is 16 residues long. This chain links TRBV7-2 with TRBJ2-3, with 12 positions matching TRBD2. Sequencing used naive CD4+ T cells sorted from blood. Regarding subset: CD45RA+ positively selected. The source is a man aged 30 to 39 in good health. The CDR3 nucleotides are TGTGCCAGCAGTGTGGCTAGCGGGAGGGCGACAGATACGCAGTATTTT. Translating gives CASSVASGRATDTQYF.